One and the same sample provided the 30 T cell receptor beta chains below, sequenced in a study of T cell changes during pregnancy in multiple sclerosis. Here immunoSEQ multiplex PCR was the method, and the copy in TCRdb shows in-frame clones only, minus some. The data contain around 80,000 clones, about 92% of them singletons. Sequenced here: peripheral blood, sampled before pregnancy. All receptors derive from a female donor with multiple sclerosis, enrolled in a pregnancy study.

V usage is TRBV28 and J usage is TRBJ1-1, with 7 bases identical to TRBD1. V gave up 4 bases and J gave up 0 bases; unmatched junction bases: 2. This CDR3 has 14 residues. Germline V CDR1 and CDR2: MDHEN, SYDVKM. Here the CDR3 reads CASSYRGLNTEAFF. In nucleotides, the CDR3 is TGTGCCAGCAGTTACAGGGGCCTGAACACTGAAGCTTTCTTT.

The rearrangement uses TRBV14 and TRBJ2-7, with TRBD2 identical over 7 bases. Germline CDR1 SGHDN, CDR2 FVKESK. The CDR3 has 15 residues. V was pared by 1 base and J by 0 bases, with 3 bases of the junction left unmatched. The CDR3 DNA sequence: TGTGCCAGCAGCCAAGTAGCGGGCCTCTCCTACGAGCAGTACTTC. Translated: CASSQVAGLSYEQYF.

The chain employs TRBV27 and TRBJ1-2, with D perhaps matching TRBD1 (6 bases). The CDR3 sequence is 13 residues long. Germline-derived CDR1 and CDR2 are MNHEY and SMNVEV (reference sequence). V was cut by 3 bases and J by 8 bases, with 13 bases left in between. In DNA form, the CDR3 reads TGTGCCAGCAGTTTCGGGGGGGCGCAAGGCTACACCTTC. Translation gives CASSFGGAQGYTF.

The chain couples TRBV18 to TRBJ2-6; 8 bases line up with TRBD1. With 3 bases clipped from V and 0 bases from J, the junction kept 4 bases outside the gene matches. This CDR3 has 17 residues. The germline gives CDR1 KGHSH, CDR2 LQKENI. CDR3 loop: CASSPTGGNSGANVLTF. In DNA, the CDR3 is TGTGCCAGCTCACCCACAGGGGGAAACTCTGGGGCCAACGTCCTGACTTTC.

V usage is TRBV28 and J usage is TRBJ2-2, with a possible D match to TRBD2 (5 bases). There are 11 residues in the CDR3. Germline V gives CDR1 MDHEN, CDR2 SYDVKM. Trimming removed 10 bases from V and 6 bases from J, with 9 bases in between. The CDR3 protein is CAKPRAGELFF. The CDR3 coding sequence is TGTGCCAAGCCGCGGGCCGGGGAGCTGTTTTTT.

This clone was seen only a few times. The chain recombines TRBV9 with TRBJ2-3, with D possibly matching TRBD2 (6 bases). V lost 3 bases, J lost 1 base, and 15 bases lay in between. The length of the CDR3 is 16 residues. The germline V gene encodes CDR1 SGDLS and CDR2 YYNGEE. CDR3 bases: TGTGCCAGCAGCGGGTTAGGGCAGCGGGGCACAGATACGCAGTATTTT. Translated, it gives CASSGLGQRGTDTQYF.

This chain connects TRBV5-1 to TRBJ1-3; D not certain. The length of the CDR3 is 14 residues. Trimming stripped 4 bases from V and 15 bases from J, with 23 bases between. Germline V CDR1 and CDR2: SGHRS, YFSETQ. This CDR3 is CASSVSSGDLRKYF. CDR3 DNA sequence: TGCGCCAGCAGCGTATCTTCCGGAGACCTCCGAAAATATTTT.

The chain combines TRBV5-1 with TRBJ1-1; tentative D call: TRBD1 (6 bases). Trimming left V 6 bases short and J 1 base short, with 7 bases between. This CDR3 region has 12 residues. The germline V gene has CDR1 SGHRS and CDR2 YFSETQ. The CDR3 region is CASIGGNTEAFF. The CDR3 DNA sequence: TGCGCCAGCATAGGGGGGAACACTGAAGCTTTCTTT.

CDR3 DNA: TGTGCCAGCAGTTTATTTGATCCGGGAAGTACGGGGGAGACCCAGTACTTC. It translates to CASSLFDPGSTGETQYF. The J gene is TRBJ2-5, the V gene TRBV27; D perhaps matches TRBD2 (5 bases). The ends were cut back, 1 base at V and 5 bases at J, with 20 bases in the middle. Germline CDR1 and CDR2: MNHEY and SMNVEV (reference sequence). This CDR3 spans 17 amino acids.

The chain couples TRBV15 to TRBJ2-5, with TRBD2 identical over 9 bases. V shed 1 base and J 11 bases; nucleotides not matched to a gene: 20. The CDR3 contains 18 residues. Looked up from germline, CDR1 is LNHNV and CDR2 is YYDKDF (reference sequence). The CDR3 sequence is CATSRVASGKSKREEQYF. In DNA, the CDR3 is TGTGCCACCAGCAGAGTTGCTAGCGGGAAGAGCAAACGGGAGGAGCAGTACTTC.

The J gene is TRBJ2-7, the V gene TRBV7-2; perhaps TRBD1 as D (6 bases). Germline lookup yields CDR1 SGHTA and CDR2 FQGNSA. CDR3 length: 14 residues. The ends were cut back, 4 bases at V and 3 bases at J, with 13 bases in the middle. The CDR3 DNA sequence: TGTGCCAGCAGCTCATCGGGACACCGCTACGAGCAGTACTTC. Its protein product is CASSSSGHRYEQYF.

V and J are TRBV9 and TRBJ1-2; a weak D match, TRBD1 (5 bases). The CDR3 sequence is 13 residues long. V was shortened by 3 bases and J by 6 bases, with 12 bases between the two germline ends. The V gene's germline CDR1 is SGDLS and CDR2 YYNGEE. DNA of the CDR3: TGTGCCAGCAGCGGGAGGGGCGCGCATGGCTACACCTTC. This codes for CASSGRGAHGYTF.

J is TRBJ2-2 and V is TRBV29-1; 9 bases align to TRBD1. Trimming at V came to 7 bases and at J to 5 bases, leaving 5 bases not matched to a gene. There are 13 residues in the CDR3. Germline CDR1 SQVTM, CDR2 ANQGSEA. The CDR3 reads CSAQTGGTGELFF. DNA of the CDR3: TGCAGCGCCCAGACAGGGGGAACCGGGGAGCTGTTTTTT.

The chain couples TRBV18 to TRBJ2-2, with TRBD1 matching over 9 bases. The ends lost 1 base at V and 0 bases at J; junction bases unmatched: 6. CDR1 is KGHSH and CDR2 is LQKENI in the germline V gene. The CDR3 consists of 18 residues. CDR3 amino acids: CASSPLPGQGSNTGELFF. The CDR3 DNA follows: TGTGCCAGCTCACCACTTCCGGGACAGGGTTCGAACACCGGGGAGCTGTTTTTT.

On this clone itself: The identical CDR3 is also encoded by other nucleotide sequences in the sample. The gene calls are TRBV27 and TRBJ1-2; D gene uncertain. Trimming shortened V by 0 bases and J by 4 bases, and 9 bases separated the two germline ends. The CDR3 is 14 residues long. Germline V gene sequence: CDR1 MNHEY, CDR2 SMNVEV (reference sequence). The CDR3 bases are TGTGCCAGCAGTTTATCCCGCGGGGTCTATGGCTACACCTTC. This translates into CASSLSRGVYGYTF.

The chain links TRBV30 to TRBJ1-2; D is perhaps TRBD1 (6 bases). CDR3 length equals 13 residues. CDR1 and CDR2 (germline): GTSNPN, SVGIG (reference sequence). V was cut by 3 bases and J by 8 bases, with 16 bases left in between. The CDR3 DNA reads as TGTGCCTGGAGGGGAAAGGGGGTCGGAGGCTACACCTTC. Protein: CAWRGKGVGGYTF.

J is TRBJ2-1 and V is TRBV28; possible D gene TRBD2, 5 bases. The germline V and J ends were trimmed by 6 bases and 2 bases, with 17 bases remaining between them. The CDR3 contains 16 residues. Germline CDR1 MDHEN, CDR2 SYDVKM. The CDR3 sequence is CASSLGGSPPYNEQFF. CDR3 sequence (DNA): TGTGCCAGCAGCCTTGGCGGGTCCCCTCCCTACAATGAGCAGTTCTTC.

In this sample, this clone turned up a few times. A junction end diverges from the germline sequence, so it may reflect a read error. The CDR3 DNA reads TGTGCTAGCAGCTTAGATAGGAACACCGGGGAGCTGTTTTTT. Translating gives CASSLDRNTGELFF. This sequence joins TRBV7-7 and TRBJ2-2; D not resolved. CDR1 and CDR2 from the germline V gene are SSHAT and FNYEAQ (reference sequence). This CDR3 comprises 14 residues.

The J gene is TRBJ2-3, the V gene TRBV29-1, with 12 bases identical to TRBD2. There are 15 residues in the CDR3. The V gene's germline CDR1 is SQVTM and CDR2 ANQGSEA. Trimming removed 5 bases from V and 3 bases from J; junction bases left unmatched: 6. The CDR3 loop reads CSVTTSGSRTDTQYF. The DNA for the CDR3 is TGCAGCGTTACGACTAGCGGGAGTAGAACAGATACGCAGTATTTT.

Only one count was recorded for this clone. The V and J genes are TRBV7-6 and TRBJ2-6, with D possibly matching TRBD1 (6 bases). The CDR3 loop spans 17 amino acids. Per germline, CDR1 SGHVS and CDR2 FNYEAQ. Trimming took 2 bases from V and 0 from J, leaving 11 bases between them. The CDR3 DNA reads as TGTGCCAGCAGCTTATGGACAGCCCGCTCTGGGGCCAACGTCCTGACTTTC. Amino acid sequence: CASSLWTARSGANVLTF.

V and J are TRBV28 and TRBJ2-1, with TRBD2 identical over 7 bases. Looked up from germline, CDR1 is MDHEN and CDR2 is SYDVKM. There are 15 residues in the CDR3. V lost 6 bases to trimming and J lost 1 base; unmatched junction nucleotides: 6. Here the CDR3 reads CASSHLAASYNEQFF. CDR3 DNA: TGTGCCAGCAGCCACCTAGCGGCATCCTACAATGAGCAGTTCTTC.

This clone was observed once. This chain links TRBV9 with TRBJ2-7; the match to TRBD2 covers 11 bases. V trimming: 0 bases; J trimming: 5 bases; junction bases outside the gene matches: 10. The germline V gene has CDR1 SGDLS and CDR2 YYNGEE. The CDR3 length is 17 residues. CDR3 nucleotide sequence: TGTGCCAGCAGCGTAGGGGGACTAGCGGCAGGAAGGGACGAGCAGTACTTC. This gives the protein CASSVGGLAAGRDEQYF.

The V and J genes are TRBV25-1 and TRBJ2-2; no definite D call. There are 12 residues in the CDR3. Germline V gene lookup returns CDR1 MGHDK and CDR2 SYGVNS. Deletions cut 3 bases from V and 8 bases from J, with 7 bases between. The CDR3 sequence: CASSDLIGELFF. In DNA form, the CDR3 reads TGTGCCAGCAGTGACCTTATAGGGGAGCTGTTTTTT.

This chain joins TRBV7-9 and TRBJ2-7, with 8 bases that match TRBD1. Germline values: CDR1 SEHNR, CDR2 FQNEAQ (reference sequence). This CDR3 has 15 amino acids. The junction had 10 bases not matched to a gene; V was cut back by 5 bases and J by 4 bases. As DNA, the CDR3 is TGTGCCAGCAGCCTAGGACAGGGAGAGGAATACGAGCAGTACTTC. The encoded protein is CASSLGQGEEYEQYF.

The chain is built from TRBV7-9 and TRBJ2-2, with D possibly being TRBD2 (6 bases). Germline loops: CDR1 SEHNR, CDR2 FQNEAQ (reference sequence). V lost 1 base and J 2 bases, leaving 11 bases between the germline ends. CDR3 length: 16 amino acids. This CDR3 reads CASSLDGGPNTGELFF. CDR3 DNA sequence: TGTGCCAGCAGCTTAGACGGGGGACCTAACACCGGGGAGCTGTTTTTT.

This clone was observed once. The chain carries TRBV25-1 and TRBJ2-3; TRBD2 agrees at 14 bases. Germline V gives CDR1 MGHDK, CDR2 SYGVNS. The CDR3 runs 14 residues. V was clipped by 4 bases and J by 6 bases; unmatched bases: 0. CDR3 DNA: TGTGCCAGCAGTGGGACTAGCGGGAGGGATACGCAGTATTTT. This translates into CASSGTSGRDTQYF.

The rearrangement joins TRBV19 to TRBJ2-1; maybe TRBD1 (5 bases). V lost 3 bases and J 3 bases, leaving 12 bases between the germline ends. The CDR3 sequence is 15 residues long. Germline lookup yields CDR1 LNHDA and CDR2 SQIVND (reference sequence). The CDR3 nucleotides are TGTGCCAGTAGTATGGGGCAGCGAAGCTACAATGAGCAGTTCTTC. It yields the protein CASSMGQRSYNEQFF.

The count of this clone is one. V gene TRBV10-3 combines with J gene TRBJ2-1; TRBD2 agrees at 7 bases. Germline values: CDR1 ENHRY, CDR2 SYGVKD. V was clipped by 10 bases and J by 0 bases; unmatched bases: 3. This CDR3 region has 13 residues. Here the CDR3 reads CATIAGSYNEQFF. The CDR3 DNA follows: TGTGCCACCATAGCGGGCTCCTACAATGAGCAGTTCTTC.

This clone came up a few times. The rearrangement links TRBV7-3 to TRBJ1-1; maybe TRBD1 (5 bases). CDR1 is SGHTA and CDR2 is FQGTGA in the germline V gene. V was trimmed by 5 bases and J by 5 bases, leaving 12 bases between them. This CDR3 has 13 amino acids. Written as DNA, the CDR3 is TGTGCCAGCAGCCGCGTCGGGGGGACTGAAGCTTTCTTT. Protein product: CASSRVGGTEAFF.

The count of this clone is one. The V and J genes are TRBV5-1 and TRBJ2-2; TRBD2 matches 12 bases. This CDR3 has 17 residues. Germline CDR1 reads SGHRS; CDR2 reads YFSETQ. The junction had 3 bases not matched to a gene; V was cut back by 1 base and J by 2 bases. The CDR3 DNA reads TGCGCCAGCAGCTTGTGGACTAGCGGGGTAAACACCGGGGAGCTGTTTTTT. It specifies CASSLWTSGVNTGELFF.